This section outlines one T cell receptor beta chain sequence together with its context. Its antigen is unknown. The V gene lost 2 bases and the J gene lost 4 bases, with 24 bases spanning the gap. This CDR3 is built from 18 residues. Germline V gene data show CDR1 as SGHRS and CDR2 as YFSETQ. This record belongs to a study of cytomegalovirus exposure and HLA in healthy donors. Study conclusions and caveats: Whilst most TCR sequences proved rare, a subset of public TCRs occurred across many donors.

PCR amplification relied on 60 Vbeta primers (plus 13 Jbeta primers). TCRdb's copy holds only in-frame clones and misses some; the assay was immunoSEQ multiplex PCR. The sample contains roughly 86,000 clones, about three quarters of which appear only once. Source material: PBMCs. The chain links TRBV5-1 to TRBJ1-1, with D perhaps TRBD1 (6 bases). The sequence was collected from a female donor in good health and CMV-seronegative. This CDR3 is CASSFRQGTRTGGTEAFF. The CDR3, as DNA: TGCGCCAGCAGCTTTCGTCAGGGGACGCGAACGGGGGGCACTGAAGCTTTCTTT.